This TCR beta chain was observed in a study of blood T cell repertoires in COVID-19. The data were produced by immunoSEQ multiplex PCR, yet TCRdb's version contains in-frame clones alone and is incomplete. The data hold roughly 250,000 clones, with about 80% observed a single time. Germline CDR1 is LNHNV and CDR2 is YYDKDF (reference sequence). The CDR3 consists of 16 residues. V lost 0 bases and J lost 3, with 13 bases in between. The source is a woman older than 75 with acute or convalescent COVID-19. The sample consisted of peripheral blood. The V and J genes are TRBV15 and TRBJ2-3; weak D call: TRBD1 (6 bases). The CDR3 coding sequence is TGTGCCACCAGCAGAGATGCGCAGGGGTCTACAGATACGCAGTATTTT. Translated: CATSRDAQGSTDTQYF.